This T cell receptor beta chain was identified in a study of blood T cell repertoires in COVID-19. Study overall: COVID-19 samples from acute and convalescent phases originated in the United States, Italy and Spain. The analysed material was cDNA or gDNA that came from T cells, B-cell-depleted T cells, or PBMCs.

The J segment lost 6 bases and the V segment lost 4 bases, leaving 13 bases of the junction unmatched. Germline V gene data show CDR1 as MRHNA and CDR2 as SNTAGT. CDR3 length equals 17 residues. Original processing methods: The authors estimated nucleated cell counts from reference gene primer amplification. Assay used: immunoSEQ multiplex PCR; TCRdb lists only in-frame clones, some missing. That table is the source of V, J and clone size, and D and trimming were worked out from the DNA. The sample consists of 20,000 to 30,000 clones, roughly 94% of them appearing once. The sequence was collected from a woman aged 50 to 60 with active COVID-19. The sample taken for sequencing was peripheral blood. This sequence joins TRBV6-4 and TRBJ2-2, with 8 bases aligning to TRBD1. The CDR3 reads CASSVWSRTGWAGELFF. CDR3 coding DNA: TGTGCCAGCAGTGTTTGGTCCAGGACAGGGTGGGCCGGGGAGCTGTTTTTT.